Below are 23 T cell receptor beta chains sequenced from a single sample in a study of cytotoxic CD8 clonotypes in ibrutinib-treated CLL. The repertoire was sequenced with immunoSEQ multiplex PCR; TCRdb's copy has only in-frame clones and lacks some. The sample contains more than 110,000 clones, 80% to 95% of which appear only once. The source was PBMCs, collected after 12 months of ibrutinib treatment. Every receptor here comes from a human donor with chronic lymphocytic leukemia.

The chain couples TRBV18 to TRBJ1-1, with 7 nucleotides matching TRBD1. The ends lost 2 bases at V and 5 bases at J; junction bases unmatched: 8. Germline V gene data show CDR1 as KGHSH and CDR2 as LQKENI. CDR3 size: 15 residues. As DNA, the CDR3 is TGTGCCAGCTCACCAATGGCAGGGGGAGAAACTGAAGCTTTCTTT. Translated, it gives CASSPMAGGETEAFF.

A few counts support this clone. The genes are TRBV30 and TRBJ1-5; D ambiguous. V shed 3 bases and J shed 5 bases, with 17 bases lying between them. Germline V CDR1 and CDR2: GTSNPN, SVGIG (reference sequence). CDR3 length: 15 residues. The CDR3 region is CAWRYRTGFDQPQHF. CDR3 nucleotide sequence: TGTGCCTGGAGATATCGGACCGGCTTTGATCAGCCCCAGCATTTT.

The chain employs TRBV7-3 and TRBJ2-2, with no clear D. The CDR3 has 15 amino acids. The V end was cut by 3 bases, the J end by 1 base, with 9 bases between. Germline V gene data show CDR1 as SGHTA and CDR2 as FQGTGA. The DNA of the CDR3 is TGTGCCAGCAGCTTTGGGGATAAGAACACCGGGGAGCTGTTTTTT. This sequence encodes CASSFGDKNTGELFF.

V usage is TRBV9 and J usage is TRBJ2-3, with 9 bases lining up with TRBD1. Germline CDR1 reads SGDLS; CDR2 reads YYNGEE. After removal of 4 bases from V and 6 bases from J, the junction contained 6 bases not matched to a gene. This CDR3 region has 14 residues. The CDR3 sequence: CASSWTGVGDTQYF. As DNA, the CDR3 is TGTGCCAGCAGCTGGACAGGGGTAGGCGATACGCAGTATTTT.

The CDR3 is CATRFAGDNNYGYTF. The DNA of the CDR3 is TGTGCCACCAGATTCGCAGGGGATAACAACTATGGCTACACCTTC. The V call is TRBV6-1, the J call TRBJ1-2, with D possibly being TRBD1 (6 bases). V was clipped by 10 bases and J by 2 bases, with 20 bases between them. The CDR3 runs to 15 residues. Germline CDR1 reads MNHNS; CDR2 reads SASEGT.

The V call is TRBV6-5, the J call TRBJ2-7; 11 nucleotides align to TRBD2. CDR3 size: 15 residues. J gave up 4 bases and V 7 bases, and 9 bases lay outside the gene matches. The germline CDR1 and CDR2 sequences are MNHEY and SVGAGI. The CDR3: CASTGGRTSGYEQYF. The CDR3 DNA reads TGTGCCAGCACCGGGGGCCGGACTAGCGGGTACGAGCAGTACTTC.

The V gene is TRBV11-3, the J gene TRBJ2-3; D remains unclear. Germline values: CDR1 SGHNT, CDR2 YENEEA. V lost 3 bases and J lost 2, with 6 bases in between. The CDR3 length is 13 residues. The CDR3 DNA sequence: TGTGCCAGCAGCTTTGGGTCCACAGATACGCAGTATTTT. Its translation is CASSFGSTDTQYF.

The chain carries TRBV19 and TRBJ2-3; 10 bases match TRBD1. V lost 3 bases, J lost 5 bases, and 5 bases stayed unmatched. The length of the CDR3 is 15 residues. Germline V CDR1 and CDR2: LNHDA, SQIVND (reference sequence). CDR3 sequence (DNA): TGTGCCAGTAGTATTGGGACAGGGGCCGGAGATACGCAGTATTTT. Amino acid sequence: CASSIGTGAGDTQYF.

The rearrangement uses TRBV28 and TRBJ2-7, with 12 bases fitting TRBD2. Per germline, CDR1 MDHEN and CDR2 SYDVKM. This CDR3 has 15 residues. Trimming took 6 bases from V and 4 from J; bases not matched to a gene: 7. The CDR3 sequence: CASSPRLAGEYEQYF. CDR3 coding DNA: TGTGCCAGCAGCCCCAGACTAGCGGGAGAGTACGAGCAGTACTTC.

This chain links TRBV11-2 with TRBJ2-7; the D gene is possibly TRBD1 (5 bases). V was pared by 5 bases and J by 3 bases, with 8 bases between. The germline V gene has CDR1 SGHAT and CDR2 FQNNGV. The CDR3 length is 12 residues. The CDR3, as DNA: TGTGCCAGCAGCGGGCAGGGCTACGAGCAGTACTTC. This codes for CASSGQGYEQYF.

The chain has TRBV4-1 and TRBJ2-3, with 11 positions matching TRBD2. This CDR3 has 17 residues. V was pared by 0 bases and J by 9 bases, with 11 bases of the junction left unmatched. Germline V gives CDR1 MGHRA, CDR2 YSYEKL. CDR3 sequence: CASSQDLAGGFVATQYF. The CDR3 nucleotides read TGCGCCAGCAGCCAAGACCTAGCGGGAGGTTTTGTGGCGACGCAGTATTTT.

The chain is built from TRBV5-1 and TRBJ1-1; D is ambiguous. Germline V gene lookup returns CDR1 SGHRS and CDR2 YFSETQ. Deletions cut 2 bases from V and 3 bases from J, with 11 bases between. The CDR3 is made up of 14 amino acids. CDR3 coding DNA: TGCGCCAGCAGCTTCGGCAGTGGTGACACTGAAGCTTTCTTT. The encoded protein is CASSFGSGDTEAFF.

The chain uses TRBV19 and TRBJ2-1, with TRBD2 matching over 12 bases. Germline V gene sequence: CDR1 LNHDA, CDR2 SQIVND (reference sequence). The CDR3 extends over 18 amino acids. Losses at the gene ends were 3 bases for V and 0 bases for J; bases not matched to a gene: 6. The CDR3 nucleotides read TGTGCCAGTAGTATGGGACTAGCGGGCACCGGCTCCTACAATGAGCAGTTCTTC. Translation: CASSMGLAGTGSYNEQFF.

The chain is built from TRBV6-5 and TRBJ1-1; TRBD1 matches 9 bases. With V trimmed by 0 bases and J by 4 bases, 3 bases remained unmatched. The CDR3 has 15 amino acids. The germline V gene encodes CDR1 MNHEY and CDR2 SVGAGI. The CDR3 bases are TGTGCCAGCAGTTACTCTACAGGGGGCGGCACTGAAGCTTTCTTT. This codes for CASSYSTGGGTEAFF.

The V and J genes are TRBV4-2 and TRBJ2-3; unclear D gene. Germline values: CDR1 LGHNA, CDR2 YNFKEQ. Trimming left V 0 bases short and J 2 bases short, with 6 bases between. The CDR3 spans 14 residues. CDR3 residues: CASSQERHTDTQYF. CDR3 nucleotide sequence: TGTGCCAGCAGCCAAGAGCGTCACACAGATACGCAGTATTTT.

J is TRBJ2-3 and V is TRBV5-4; D possibly corresponds to TRBD2 (6 bases). With 8 bases removed from V and 3 bases from J, the gap between germline ends came to 19 bases. This CDR3 has 15 amino acids. Germline-derived CDR1 and CDR2 are SGHNT and YYREEE (reference sequence). The CDR3 loop is CASSLDGSETDTQYF. The CDR3 nucleotides read TGTGCCAGTAGTCTCGACGGGAGCGAGACAGATACGCAGTATTTT.

In this sample, this clone turned up a few times. The rearrangement joins TRBV7-2 to TRBJ2-3; maybe TRBD1 (5 bases). Germline V gene lookup returns CDR1 SGHTA and CDR2 FQGNSA. CDR3 length: 14 amino acids. V gave up 3 bases and J gave up 4 bases, with 11 bases separating them. CDR3 in amino acids: CASSLLGAADTQYF. CDR3 sequence (DNA): TGTGCCAGCAGCTTGTTAGGGGCTGCAGATACGCAGTATTTT. Together with reference TRBV7-2 and TRBJ2-3, the CDR3 gives the full variable domain: GAGVSQSPSNKVTEKGKDVELRCDPISGHTALYWYRQSLGQGLEFLIYFQGNSAPDKSGLPSDRFSAERTGGSVSTLTIQRTQQEDSAVYLCASSLLGAADTQYFGPGTRLTVL.

J is TRBJ2-7 and V is TRBV29-1; the D gene could be TRBD1 or TRBD2 (5 bases each). The germline V and J ends were trimmed by 6 bases and 2 bases, with 17 bases remaining between them. The CDR3 runs 14 residues. The V gene's germline CDR1 is SQVTM and CDR2 ANQGSEA. The CDR3 sequence is CSVEFDGGPYEQYF. The CDR3 DNA reads TGCAGCGTCGAGTTTGATGGGGGACCCTACGAGCAGTACTTC.

The gene calls are TRBV28 and TRBJ1-5; 8 positions agree with TRBD1. The trim removed 5 bases at V and 7 bases at J, leaving 16 bases unmatched. The germline V gene has CDR1 MDHEN and CDR2 SYDVKM. The CDR3 has 17 amino acids. The CDR3 reads CASSVSRTGRAGQPQHF. DNA for the CDR3: TGTGCCAGCAGTGTCTCCCGGACAGGGCGAGCGGGGCAGCCCCAGCATTTT.

The J gene is TRBJ2-7, the V gene TRBV27; 7 nucleotides agree with TRBD2. V lost 4 bases and J lost 2; bases outside the gene matches: 11. The CDR3 is 16 residues long. Germline V gene lookup returns CDR1 MNHEY and CDR2 SMNVEV (reference sequence). This chain's CDR3 is CASSSIPLGRAYEQYF. The CDR3, as DNA: TGTGCCAGCAGTTCTATACCCCTTGGGAGGGCCTACGAGCAGTACTTC.

This clone was observed once. This chain connects TRBV6-6 to TRBJ1-2; no reliable D call. This CDR3 has 14 amino acids. Per the germline V gene, CDR1 is MNHNY and CDR2 is SVGAGI (reference sequence). V lost 2 bases to trimming and J lost 8 bases, with 15 bases between them. CDR3 in amino acids: CASSYQEGSVGYTF. The CDR3 DNA follows: TGTGCCAGCAGTTACCAGGAAGGGAGCGTCGGCTACACCTTC.

V gene TRBV4-2 combines with J gene TRBJ1-1; 7 positions agree with TRBD1. Germline-derived CDR1 and CDR2 are LGHNA and YNFKEQ. Unmatched junction bases numbered 8, after V lost 4 bases and J lost 0 bases. This CDR3 is built from 16 residues. This chain's CDR3 is CASSRETGLVNTEAFF. The CDR3, as DNA: TGTGCCAGCAGCCGAGAGACAGGGCTGGTGAACACTGAAGCTTTCTTT.

The chain employs TRBV19 and TRBJ2-5; D is possibly TRBD1 or TRBD2 (5 bases each). Germline V gene lookup returns CDR1 LNHDA and CDR2 SQIVND (reference sequence). V was shortened by 6 bases and J by 5 bases, with 13 bases between the two germline ends. The CDR3 runs to 13 residues. The CDR3 DNA sequence: TGTGCCAGTAGCATTCGGGACGCCGAGACCCAGTACTTC. Its protein is CASSIRDAETQYF. The whole variable domain, remainder taken from reference TRBV19 and TRBJ2-5, is DGGITQSPKYLFRKEGQNVTLSCEQNLNHDAMYWYRQDPGQGLRLIYYSQIVNDFQKGDIAEGYSVSREKKESFPLTVTSAQKNPTAFYLCASSIRDAETQYFGPGTRLLVL.